The next 29 T cell receptor beta chains were all read from a single sample in a study of Ad26.COV2.S vaccination and SARS-CoV-2 variants. The sample's treatment: 15 to 20 received Ad26.COV2.S at low or high dose, single or two shots; about 5 received placebo; per-sample allocation not given. Vaccine and placebo recipients were sampled on day 63 after the first injection. Measured with immunoSEQ multiplex PCR; TCRdb has only the in-frame clones, and not every one. The table shows hundreds of thousands of clones, with 80% to 90% occurring only once. The specimen was peripheral blood, collected in a trial of Ad26.COV2.S vaccine versus placebo. These receptors came from a person aged 18-60 years who received the Ad26.COV2.S COVID-19 vaccine or a placebo.

This clone was detected only a few times. CDR3 coding DNA: TGTGCCAGCAGTGAAGCATCGCGGGGTCCTGAAGCTTTCTTT. This sequence encodes CASSEASRGPEAFF. The chain links TRBV6-1 to TRBJ1-1; D is ambiguous. Between the trimmed V and J ends, which lost 0 bases and 6 bases, there was a span of 11 bases. There are 14 residues in the CDR3. Germline CDR1 MNHNS, CDR2 SASEGT.

This clone was seen once. The genes are TRBV19 and TRBJ1-2; D is possibly TRBD1 (6 bases). V gave up 5 bases and J gave up 2 bases, with 9 bases separating them. The CDR3 runs to 13 residues. Per germline, CDR1 LNHDA and CDR2 SQIVND (reference sequence). The CDR3 here is CASSPDRNYGYTF. CDR3 bases: TGTGCCAGTAGTCCCGACAGGAACTATGGCTACACCTTC.

This chain links TRBV19 with TRBJ2-5; 8 positions agree with TRBD2. The CDR3 sequence is 15 residues long. The trim removed 5 bases at V and 5 bases at J, leaving 10 bases unmatched. CDR1 LNHDA and CDR2 SQIVND come from the germline V gene (reference sequence). Here the CDR3 reads CASSPRRGAGETQYF. Written as DNA, the CDR3 is TGTGCCAGTAGTCCTAGGCGGGGGGCTGGTGAGACCCAGTACTTC.

This clone was counted a single time. A much larger clone is a single base away; this may be a read error. The chain joins TRBV11-2 to TRBJ2-3, with unresolved D. Germline CDR1 reads SGHAT; CDR2 reads FQNNGV. Trimming cost V 3 bases and J 2 bases, with 0 bases left between them. This CDR3 is 11 amino acids long. CDR3 protein: CASSFTDTQYF. CDR3 DNA: TGTGCCAGCAGCTTCACAGATACGCAGTATTTT.

The genes are TRBV10-3 and TRBJ2-7; 8 bases fit TRBD1. With V trimmed by 0 bases and J by 6 bases, 10 bases remained unmatched. The CDR3 contains 16 residues. In germline, CDR1 is ENHRY, CDR2 SYGVKD. The CDR3 sequence is CAISESKGQGPSEQYF. For the CDR3, the DNA is TGTGCCATCAGTGAGTCGAAAGGACAGGGCCCCTCCGAGCAGTACTTC.

This CDR3 is CASSLPLGEQYF. CDR3 in DNA: TGTGCCAGCTCCCTCCCACTTGGCGAGCAGTACTTC. The chain joins TRBV18 to TRBJ2-7; D unresolved. The CDR3 extends over 12 amino acids. Germline V gene lookup returns CDR1 KGHSH and CDR2 LQKENI. V was shortened by 6 bases and J by 6 bases, with 12 bases between the two germline ends.

This clone was seen a few times. The chain joins TRBV4-2 to TRBJ2-1; perhaps D is TRBD1 or TRBD2 (6 bases each). Germline lookup yields CDR1 LGHNA and CDR2 YNFKEQ. Trimming removed 5 bases at V and 3 bases at J, with 20 bases between. This CDR3 is 17 amino acids long. CDR3 nucleotides: TGTGCCAGCAGCGAAGCAGGGGATTCGGGGGACTACAATGAGCAGTTCTTC. Its translation is CASSEAGDSGDYNEQFF.

This rearrangement joins TRBV19 to TRBJ2-3; the D gene is possibly TRBD1 (5 bases). This CDR3 comprises 17 residues. Germline-derived CDR1 and CDR2 are LNHDA and SQIVND (reference sequence). Trimming left V 4 bases short and J 1 base short, with 18 bases between. The CDR3 coding sequence is TGTGCCAGTAGTAACGGGCAGGGTTCAGAGGGCACAGATACGCAGTATTTT. This gives the protein CASSNGQGSEGTDTQYF.

V and J are TRBV19 and TRBJ1-5; D gene unclear. In germline, CDR1 is LNHDA, CDR2 SQIVND (reference sequence). V was clipped by 6 bases and J by 6 bases, with 12 bases between them. The CDR3 consists of 13 residues. In DNA form, the CDR3 reads TGTGCCAGTAGAAACAATCTCATTCAGCCCCAGCATTTT. It translates to CASRNNLIQPQHF.

This CDR3 is CASSRKGQGRTGELFF. CDR3 nucleotides: TGTGCCAGCAGCCGTAAAGGACAGGGGAGAACCGGGGAGCTGTTTTTT. This sequence joins TRBV14 and TRBJ2-2; 9 nucleotides match TRBD1. CDR3 length: 16 residues. V lost 4 bases to trimming and J lost 5 bases; unmatched junction nucleotides: 8. From germline, CDR1 is SGHDN and CDR2 FVKESK.

The chain uses TRBV6-6 and TRBJ2-5; D remains unclear. CDR1 is MNHNY and CDR2 is SVGAGI in the germline V gene (reference sequence). The V gene lost 2 bases and the J gene lost 5 bases, with 15 bases spanning the gap. The CDR3 sequence is 15 residues long. The CDR3 DNA is TGTGCCAGCAGTTACGGCCGGCCCCCAGCGGAGACCCAGTACTTC. Translating it yields CASSYGRPPAETQYF.

The CDR3 DNA reads as TGTGCCAGCAGTTACTCACGGGCCCCCTACGAGCAGTACTTC. It is translated as CASSYSRAPYEQYF. The V call is TRBV6-5, the J call TRBJ2-7; no clear D. Germline CDR1 MNHEY, CDR2 SVGAGI. This CDR3 spans 14 amino acids. Trimming stripped 0 bases from V and 2 bases from J, with 8 bases between.

The gene calls are TRBV6-4 and TRBJ2-3; 7 bases line up with TRBD2. The CDR3 runs to 14 residues. Germline CDR1 is MRHNA and CDR2 is SNTAGT. With V trimmed by 5 bases and J by 0 bases, 2 bases remained unmatched. The DNA of the CDR3 is TGTGCCAGCAGTCTGACTAGCAGCACAGATACGCAGTATTTT. Its protein product is CASSLTSSTDTQYF.

The J gene is TRBJ2-3, the V gene TRBV4-3, with 7 positions matching TRBD1. This CDR3 is built from 15 residues. From germline, CDR1 is LGHNA and CDR2 YSLEER. With 0 bases clipped from V and 2 bases from J, the junction kept 2 bases outside the gene matches. The CDR3 reads CASSQDTGATDTQYF. Here the CDR3 DNA reads TGCGCCAGCAGCCAAGATACAGGGGCCACAGATACGCAGTATTTT.

Only one count was recorded for this clone. The rearrangement joins TRBV15 to TRBJ1-6; no reliable D call. The CDR3 totals 14 residues. V lost 0 bases and J lost 5, with 5 bases in between. Per germline, CDR1 LNHNV and CDR2 YYDKDF (reference sequence). CDR3 sequence reads: CATSREADNSPLHF. For the CDR3, the DNA is TGTGCCACCAGCAGAGAGGCAGATAATTCACCCCTCCACTTT.

CDR3 region: CAWSPGQPNQPQHF. The CDR3 nucleotides read TGTGCCTGGAGTCCGGGACAACCCAATCAGCCCCAGCATTTT. The chain uses TRBV30 and TRBJ1-5, with D possibly TRBD1 on 6 matching bases. V lost 2 bases and J lost 3, with 11 bases in between. The CDR3 has 14 amino acids. CDR1 GTSNPN and CDR2 SVGIG come from the germline V gene (reference sequence).

This chain joins TRBV9 and TRBJ1-4; TRBD1 matches 7 bases. In germline, CDR1 is SGDLS, CDR2 YYNGEE. The trim removed 3 bases at V and 8 bases at J, leaving 7 bases unmatched. The CDR3 has 14 residues. DNA for the CDR3: TGTGCCAGCAGCGGAGGGGGCGCGGGCGAAAAACTGTTTTTT. Its translation is CASSGGGAGEKLFF.

The CDR3 reads CASSNSGRVVWETQYF. CDR3 DNA: TGTGCCAGTAGTAACTCCGGGAGGGTTGTGTGGGAGACCCAGTACTTC. V is TRBV19 and J is TRBJ2-5; 8 bases match TRBD2. V gave up 4 bases and J gave up 5 bases; unmatched junction bases: 12. The CDR3 extends over 16 amino acids. Germline V lookup: CDR1 LNHDA, CDR2 SQIVND (reference sequence). The complete variable domain, with remaining parts taken from reference TRBV19 and TRBJ2-5, reads DGGITQSPKYLFRKEGQNVTLSCEQNLNHDAMYWYRQDPGQGLRLIYYSQIVNDFQKGDIAEGYSVSREKKESFPLTVTSAQKNPTAFYLCASSNSGRVVWETQYFGPGTRLLVL.

The chain combines TRBV5-1 with TRBJ2-5; 10 nucleotides align to TRBD1. CDR1 is SGHRS and CDR2 is YFSETQ in the germline V gene. Trimming took 4 bases from V and 5 from J; bases not matched to a gene: 8. The CDR3 covers 15 residues. The CDR3 region is CASSDLDRGRETQYF. CDR3 sequence (DNA): TGCGCCAGCAGCGACCTCGACAGGGGGCGCGAGACCCAGTACTTC.

This clone was found a few times. The rearrangement links TRBV6-1 to TRBJ2-7, with D perhaps TRBD2 (6 bases). Germline assignment: CDR1 MNHNS and CDR2 SASEGT. V lost 2 bases and J 5 bases, leaving 10 bases between the germline ends. This CDR3 contains 13 residues. The CDR3 region has the DNA TGTGCCAGCAGTGAACTTGGGGGGAACGAGCAGTACTTC. It yields the protein CASSELGGNEQYF.

This chain uses TRBV7-2 with TRBJ2-1; 8 bases map to TRBD1. V lost 3 bases and J lost 7; bases outside the gene matches: 8. The CDR3 extends over 15 amino acids. Looked up from germline, CDR1 is SGHTA and CDR2 is FQGNSA. This CDR3 reads CASSFTGGSRNEQFF. The CDR3 nucleotides read TGTGCCAGCAGCTTTACAGGGGGATCGAGGAATGAGCAGTTCTTC.

V is TRBV11-2 and J is TRBJ1-3; no clear D. The germline V gene has CDR1 SGHAT and CDR2 FQNNGV. V lost 0 bases and J 7 bases, leaving 7 bases between the germline ends. This CDR3 has 13 residues. CDR3 DNA: TGTGCCAGCAGCTTAGACAGGTTGAACACCATATATTTT. This codes for CASSLDRLNTIYF.

This clone was found a few times. The chain links TRBV18 to TRBJ2-7, with 7 nucleotides matching TRBD2. Germline V CDR1 and CDR2: KGHSH, LQKENI. The CDR3 sequence is 14 residues long. The J segment lost 4 bases and the V segment lost 3 bases, leaving 6 bases of the junction unmatched. DNA for the CDR3: TGTGCCAGCTCACCGGCGGGAGAAGGGTACGAGCAGTACTTC. This sequence encodes CASSPAGEGYEQYF.

This clone has more than one count but fewer than ten. The chain combines TRBV11-2 with TRBJ1-1, with D perhaps TRBD1 (6 bases). The CDR3 runs to 12 residues. Per germline, CDR1 SGHAT and CDR2 FQNNGV. The V end was cut by 2 bases, the J end by 7 bases, with 8 bases between. The CDR3 DNA sequence: TGTGCCAGCAGCTTACAGGGGCTTGAAGCTTTCTTT. Translated: CASSLQGLEAFF.

V is TRBV11-2 and J is TRBJ1-1; D gene ambiguous. CDR3 length: 11 amino acids. The V gene lost 1 base and the J gene lost 12 bases, with 9 bases spanning the gap. The germline CDR1 and CDR2 sequences are SGHAT and FQNNGV. CDR3 in DNA: TGTGCCAGCAGCTTAGCCGCGAGGACTTTCTTT. Protein product: CASSLAARTFF.

V gene TRBV15 combines with J gene TRBJ1-4; D is unclear. The CDR3 covers 13 residues. V was cut by 0 bases and J by 6 bases, with 5 bases left in between. Germline values: CDR1 LNHNV, CDR2 YYDKDF (reference sequence). In DNA form, the CDR3 reads TGTGCCACCAGCAGAGATCCGGATGAAAAACTGTTTTTT. Its translation: CATSRDPDEKLFF.

The chain uses TRBV19 and TRBJ2-7, with TRBD1 identical over 7 bases. This CDR3 spans 16 amino acids. V lost 4 bases and J lost 1; bases outside the gene matches: 10. Per germline, CDR1 LNHDA and CDR2 SQIVND (reference sequence). The CDR3 sequence: CASSKGKGALSYEQYF. In DNA, the CDR3 is TGTGCCAGTAGTAAGGGTAAGGGGGCCCTATCCTACGAGCAGTACTTC.

This chain connects TRBV7-6 to TRBJ2-2, with D hard to call. This CDR3 region has 11 residues. The V end lost 2 bases, the J end lost 7 bases, and 2 bases lay between the germline ends. Germline assignment: CDR1 SGHVS and CDR2 FNYEAQ. The CDR3 region is CASSLSGELFF. DNA of the CDR3: TGTGCCAGCAGCTTAAGCGGGGAGCTGTTTTTT. Filled out from reference TRBV7-6 and TRBJ2-2, the complete variable domain reads GAGVSQSPRYKVTKRGQDVALRCDPISGHVSLYWYRQALGQGPEFLTYFNYEAQQDKSGLPNDRFSAERPEGSISTLTIQRTEQRDSAMYRCASSLSGELFFGEGSRLTVL.

J is TRBJ2-1 and V is TRBV24-1; maybe TRBD1 (6 bases). The CDR3 runs to 12 residues. CDR1 is KGHDR and CDR2 is SFDVKD in the germline V gene. V lost 9 bases to trimming and J lost 7 bases, with 12 bases between them. CDR3 sequence: CATEDSGNEQFF. The CDR3, as DNA: TGTGCCACCGAGGACAGTGGTAATGAGCAGTTCTTC.